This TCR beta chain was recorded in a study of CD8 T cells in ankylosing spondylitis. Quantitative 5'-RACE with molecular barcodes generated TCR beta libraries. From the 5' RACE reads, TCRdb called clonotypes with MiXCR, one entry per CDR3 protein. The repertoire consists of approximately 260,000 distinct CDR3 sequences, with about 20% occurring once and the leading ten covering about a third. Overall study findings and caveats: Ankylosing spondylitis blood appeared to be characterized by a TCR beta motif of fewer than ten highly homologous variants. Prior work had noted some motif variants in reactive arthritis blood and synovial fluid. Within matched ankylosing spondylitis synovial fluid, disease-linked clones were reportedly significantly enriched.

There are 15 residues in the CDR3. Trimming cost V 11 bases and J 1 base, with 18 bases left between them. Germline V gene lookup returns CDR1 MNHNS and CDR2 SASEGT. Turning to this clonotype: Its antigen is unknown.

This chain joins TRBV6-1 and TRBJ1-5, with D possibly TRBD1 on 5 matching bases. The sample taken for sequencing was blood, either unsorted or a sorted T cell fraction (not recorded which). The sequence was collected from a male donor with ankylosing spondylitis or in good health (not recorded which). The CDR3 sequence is CAVDLHTGSNQPQHF. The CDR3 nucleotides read TGTGCCGTAGACCTTCATACAGGCAGCAATCAGCCCCAGCATTTT.